This T cell receptor beta chain was sequenced in a study of T cells in Graves' hyperthyroidism and ophthalmopathy. The V end lost 2 bases, the J end lost 0 bases, and 10 bases lay between the germline ends. This CDR3 contains 16 residues. From germline, CDR1 is KGHDR and CDR2 SFDVKD. This clonotype has a count of ten or more. Not enrolled were patients with uncontrolled infection, other autoimmune disease, pregnancy or lactation. Clinicians diagnosed patients from clinical symptoms, serum thyroxine and TRAb, thyroid ultrasound and orbital computed tomography. Extraction of PBMCs used 9 to 10 ml of fresh peripheral blood. Researchers amplified the TCR beta CDR3 regions from RNA transcripts. In the first-round RT-PCR of the TCR CDR3, the HTBI primer set was used. One entry per CDR3 protein results from TCRdb running MiXCR on the multiplex PCR reads. The sample contains 300,000 to 500,000 distinct CDR3 sequences, roughly an eighth of which appear only once.

The source of this sequence is a man in his forties or fifties with Graves' ophthalmopathy. The sequenced sample consisted of blood. This sequence joins TRBV24-1 and TRBJ1-5, with no clear D. The CDR3 sequence is CATSDSAGNSNQPQHF. CDR3 DNA sequence: TGTGCCACCAGTGATTCTGCGGGTAATAGCAATCAGCCCCAGCATTTT.